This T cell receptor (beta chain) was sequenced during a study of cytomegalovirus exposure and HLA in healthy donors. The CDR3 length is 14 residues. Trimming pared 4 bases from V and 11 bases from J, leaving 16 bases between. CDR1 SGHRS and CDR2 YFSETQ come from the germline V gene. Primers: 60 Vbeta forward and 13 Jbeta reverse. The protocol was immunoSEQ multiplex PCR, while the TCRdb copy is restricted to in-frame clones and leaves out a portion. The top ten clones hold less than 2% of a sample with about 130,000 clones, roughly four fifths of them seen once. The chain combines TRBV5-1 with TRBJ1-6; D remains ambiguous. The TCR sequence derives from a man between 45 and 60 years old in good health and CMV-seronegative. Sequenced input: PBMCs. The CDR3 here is CASSVSEVVPPLHF. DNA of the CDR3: TGCGCCAGCAGCGTGTCGGAGGTCGTTCCACCCCTCCACTTT.